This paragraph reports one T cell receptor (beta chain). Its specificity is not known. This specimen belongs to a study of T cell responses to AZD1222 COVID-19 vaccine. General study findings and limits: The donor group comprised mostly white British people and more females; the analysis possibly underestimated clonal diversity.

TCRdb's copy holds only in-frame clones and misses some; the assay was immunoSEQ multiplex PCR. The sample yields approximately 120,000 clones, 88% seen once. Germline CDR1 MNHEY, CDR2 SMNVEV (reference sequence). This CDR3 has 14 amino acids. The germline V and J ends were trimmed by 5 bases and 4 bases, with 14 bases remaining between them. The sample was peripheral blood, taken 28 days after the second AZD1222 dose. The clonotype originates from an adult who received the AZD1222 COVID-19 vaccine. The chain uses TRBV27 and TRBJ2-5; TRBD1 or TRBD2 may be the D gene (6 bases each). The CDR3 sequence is CASSRRRGPETQYF. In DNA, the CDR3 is TGTGCCAGCAGTCGCCGCCGGGGGCCAGAGACCCAGTACTTC.